The T cell receptor (beta chain) under discussion was sequenced for a study of T cell responses to AZD1222 COVID-19 vaccine. Produced via immunoSEQ multiplex PCR; TCRdb's table is partial and in-frame only. The sample contains 65,000 to 85,000 clones, roughly 84% of which appear only once. General study findings and limits: Baseline serology detected seropositivity in only five to seven AZD1222 recipients.

The CDR3 length is 15 residues. V lost 4 bases to trimming and J lost 4 bases, with 15 bases between them. The germline CDR1 and CDR2 sequences are SGHRS and YFSETQ. A remark on this clone: What it recognizes is unknown.

The chain couples TRBV5-1 to TRBJ1-5; D is possibly TRBD1 (6 bases). The sequencing used peripheral blood, collected on day 0 of AZD1222 vaccination. This TCR came from an adult in good health. CDR3 sequence (DNA): TGCGCCAGCAGCCCTGGACAGTCGACTAATCAGCCCCAGCATTTT. This sequence encodes CASSPGQSTNQPQHF.